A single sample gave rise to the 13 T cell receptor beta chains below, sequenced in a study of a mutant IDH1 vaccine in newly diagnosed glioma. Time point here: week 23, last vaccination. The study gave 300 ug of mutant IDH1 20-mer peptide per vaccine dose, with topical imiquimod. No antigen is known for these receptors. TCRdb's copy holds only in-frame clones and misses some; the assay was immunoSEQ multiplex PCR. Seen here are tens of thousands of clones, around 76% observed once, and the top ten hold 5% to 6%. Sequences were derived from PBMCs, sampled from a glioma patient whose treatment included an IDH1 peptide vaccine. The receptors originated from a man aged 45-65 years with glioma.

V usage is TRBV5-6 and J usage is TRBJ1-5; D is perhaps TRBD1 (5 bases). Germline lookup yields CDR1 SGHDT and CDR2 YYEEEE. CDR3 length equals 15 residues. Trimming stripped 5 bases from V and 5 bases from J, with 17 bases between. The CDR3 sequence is CASSRRVLGDQPQHF. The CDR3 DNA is TGTGCCAGCAGTCGGCGGGTATTGGGGGATCAGCCCCAGCATTTT.

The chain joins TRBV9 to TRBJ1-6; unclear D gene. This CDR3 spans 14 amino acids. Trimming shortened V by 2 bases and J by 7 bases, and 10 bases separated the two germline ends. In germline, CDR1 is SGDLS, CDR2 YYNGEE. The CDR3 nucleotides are TGTGCCAGCAGCGTGTTAGAGCGGAATTCACCCCTCCACTTT. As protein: CASSVLERNSPLHF.

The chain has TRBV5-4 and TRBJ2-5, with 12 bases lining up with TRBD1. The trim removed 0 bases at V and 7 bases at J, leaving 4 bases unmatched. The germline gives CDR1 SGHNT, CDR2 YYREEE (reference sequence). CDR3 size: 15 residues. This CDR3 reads CASSLAGQGAGTQYF. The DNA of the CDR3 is TGTGCCAGCAGCTTGGCGGGACAGGGGGCCGGGACCCAGTACTTC.

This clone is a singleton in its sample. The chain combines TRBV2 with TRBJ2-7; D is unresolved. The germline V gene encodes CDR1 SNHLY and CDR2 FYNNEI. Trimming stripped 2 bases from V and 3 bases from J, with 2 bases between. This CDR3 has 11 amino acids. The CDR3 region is CASSENYEQYF. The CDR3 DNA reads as TGTGCCAGCAGTGAAAACTACGAGCAGTACTTC.

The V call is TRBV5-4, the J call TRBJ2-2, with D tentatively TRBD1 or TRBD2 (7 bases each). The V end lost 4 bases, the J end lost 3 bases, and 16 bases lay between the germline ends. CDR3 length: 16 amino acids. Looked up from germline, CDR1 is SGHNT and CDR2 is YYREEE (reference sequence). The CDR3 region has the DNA TGTGCCAGCAGCCGGGGAGGGGGCACGGACACCGGGGAGCTGTTTTTT. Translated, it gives CASSRGGGTDTGELFF. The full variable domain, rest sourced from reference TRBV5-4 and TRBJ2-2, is ETGVTQSPTHLIKTRGQQVTLRCSSQSGHNTVSWYQQALGQGPQFIFQYYREEENGRGNFPPRFSGLQFPNYSSELNVNALELDDSALYLCASSRGGGTDTGELFFGEGSRLTVL.

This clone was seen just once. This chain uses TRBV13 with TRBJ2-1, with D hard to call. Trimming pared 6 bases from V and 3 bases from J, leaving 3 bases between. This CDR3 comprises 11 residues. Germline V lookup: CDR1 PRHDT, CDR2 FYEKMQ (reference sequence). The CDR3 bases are TGTGCCAGCAGTTTCTACAATGAGCAGTTCTTC. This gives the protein CASSFYNEQFF.

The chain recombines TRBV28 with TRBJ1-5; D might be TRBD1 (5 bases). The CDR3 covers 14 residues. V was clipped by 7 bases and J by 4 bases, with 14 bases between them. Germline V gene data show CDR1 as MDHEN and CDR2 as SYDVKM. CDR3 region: CASTLEGRNQPQHF. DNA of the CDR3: TGTGCCAGCACCCTGGAGGGGAGGAATCAGCCCCAGCATTTT. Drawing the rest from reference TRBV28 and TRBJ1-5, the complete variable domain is DVKVTQSSRYLVKRTGEKVFLECVQDMDHENMFWYRQDPGLGLRLIYFSYDVKMKEKGDIPEGYSVSREKKERFSLILESASTNQTSMYLCASTLEGRNQPQHFGDGTRLSIL.

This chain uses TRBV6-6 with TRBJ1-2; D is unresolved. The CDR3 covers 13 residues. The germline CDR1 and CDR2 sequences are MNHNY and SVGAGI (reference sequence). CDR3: CAALQTESYGYTF. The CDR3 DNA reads TGTGCTGCTCTACAAACCGAGAGCTATGGCTACACCTTC.

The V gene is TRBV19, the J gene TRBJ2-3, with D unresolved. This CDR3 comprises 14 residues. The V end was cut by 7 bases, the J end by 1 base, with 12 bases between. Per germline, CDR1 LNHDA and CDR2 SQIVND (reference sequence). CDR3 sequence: CASKIGDGTDTQYF. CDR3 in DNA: TGTGCCAGTAAGATAGGCGACGGCACAGATACGCAGTATTTT.

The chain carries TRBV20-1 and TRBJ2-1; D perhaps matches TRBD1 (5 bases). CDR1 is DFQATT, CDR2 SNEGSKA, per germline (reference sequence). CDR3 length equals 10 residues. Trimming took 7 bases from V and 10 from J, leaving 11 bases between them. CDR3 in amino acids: CSVGVGEQFF. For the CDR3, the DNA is TGCAGTGTAGGGGTAGGCGAGCAGTTCTTC.

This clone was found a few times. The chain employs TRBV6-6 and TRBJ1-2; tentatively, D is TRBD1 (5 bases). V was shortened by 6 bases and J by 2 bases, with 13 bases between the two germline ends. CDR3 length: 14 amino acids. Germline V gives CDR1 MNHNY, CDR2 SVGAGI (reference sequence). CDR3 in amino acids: CASSRGTGNYGYTF. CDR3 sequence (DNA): TGTGCCAGCAGCCGCGGCACAGGAAACTATGGCTACACCTTC.

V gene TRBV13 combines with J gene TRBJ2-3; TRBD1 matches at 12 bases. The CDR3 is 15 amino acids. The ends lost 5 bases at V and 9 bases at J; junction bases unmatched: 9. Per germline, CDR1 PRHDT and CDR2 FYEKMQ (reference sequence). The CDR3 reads CASSLKGTGGMTQYF. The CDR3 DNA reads TGTGCCAGCAGCCTAAAGGGGACAGGGGGCATGACGCAGTATTTT.

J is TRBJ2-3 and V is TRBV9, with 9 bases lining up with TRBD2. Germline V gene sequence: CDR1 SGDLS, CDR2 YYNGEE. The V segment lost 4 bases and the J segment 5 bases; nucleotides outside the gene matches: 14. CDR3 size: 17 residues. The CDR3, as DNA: TGTGCCAGCAGCCCTACGTTCTCTGCGGGGGGGCGAGATACGCAGTATTTT. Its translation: CASSPTFSAGGRDTQYF.